This T cell receptor (beta chain) was obtained from a study of graft-versus-host responses after intestinal transplantation. Germline V gene data show CDR1 as LNHNV and CDR2 as YYDKDF (reference sequence). The CDR3 has 16 residues. Details on this clone: One end of the junction fails to match germline, which may point to a read error. Other DNA sequences from this sample encode an identical CDR3 as well.

Tissue from the graft was processed to free its intraepithelial and lamina propria lymphocytes. Sequencing was performed with immunoSEQ multiplex PCR; in TCRdb, only in-frame clones are kept and a portion is missing. The sample lists thousands of clones; about 82% were seen once. Here the sequenced sample was ileum tissue, taken roughly 19 weeks after transplant. The chain employs TRBV15 and TRBJ1-4; D unclear. The TCR originated in a human patient who received an intestinal transplant, so some T cells may come from the graft donor. The CDR3: CATSRDLTVLNEKLFF. The CDR3 DNA reads as TGTGCCACTAGCAGAGATCTAACGGTCCTTAATGAAAAACTGTTTTTT.